This T cell receptor beta chain was sequenced in a study of T cell responses to AZD1222 COVID-19 vaccine. Both about-4-week and about-12-week second-dose recipients were combined. Findings and limits, study-wide: Dominant at 160-218 and 743-854, vaccine-associated CD4 TCRs also spanned spike. Repertoires in all cases were sampled only once the peak T cell response had passed. White British people made up most donors, females outnumbered males, and clonal diversity was possibly underestimated.

Assay: immunoSEQ multiplex PCR; the TCRdb copy retains only in-frame clones and omits some. Of 150,000 to 200,000 clones in the sample, nearly 95% are singletons; the top ten hold roughly 2%. CDR3 length equals 14 residues. Germline V lookup: CDR1 SGHNT, CDR2 YYREEE (reference sequence). V dropped 3 bases and J dropped 4 bases, with 8 bases sitting between them. With regard to this clone: Antigen: not known.

This sequence originates from an adult who received the AZD1222 COVID-19 vaccine. The rearrangement links TRBV5-4 to TRBJ1-6, with D perhaps matching TRBD1 (6 bases). The sample was peripheral blood, taken 28 days after the second AZD1222 dose. The CDR3 sequence: CASSSGQYNSPLHF. In DNA, the CDR3 is TGTGCCAGCAGCTCGGGACAATATAATTCACCCCTCCACTTT.